This TCR beta chain derives from a study of T cell clusters in autoimmune cytopenias (dated by TCRdb to between 2018 and 2021). Broadly, across the study: The median TRB sequencing depth was around 50,000 reads per sample, and the median number of distinct TRB clonotypes was about 2,400 per sample. TRB and IGH repertoires from peripheral blood were sequenced in autoimmune cytopenia patients at active disease and during treatment follow-up, with healthy, CLL and autoimmune hepatitis controls included alongside. The goal of the study was to determine whether autoimmune cytopenia patients have a disease-specific immune repertoire signature that could serve as a blood-based biomarker. Here is what the overall study found, with its caveats: A lack of physiological T cell clusters in primary autoimmune cytopenia patients was suggested by GLIPH, as 51 clusters were found to be exclusive to healthy donors versus roughly 16 exclusive to patients. In the comparison of secondary cytopenia with CLL, no cluster-lack signature showed up, apparently because the dominant lymphoma-associated repertoire masked the signature. Compared with active autoimmune hepatitis patients, healthy donors had almost three times as many exclusive TRB clusters, a finding consistent with an autoimmunity-wide signature. The TRB repertoire shifts, including less even repertoires in secondary cytopenia and CLL, mostly reflected lymphoma bias and not autoimmunity. The T cell clusters were defined in silico only, and their functional role remained to be validated experimentally.

TRB rearrangements were amplified by multiplex PCR using a touch-down protocol with TRB-A and TRB-B primer pools mixed in one tube. Two consecutive PCR reactions with Phusion HS II polymerase added Illumina adapters and sample indices to the amplicons. The amplicons were purified from gel with the NucleoSpin Gel and PCR Clean-up kit, after which the amplicons were quantified by Qubit and checked for quality on an Agilent 2100 Bioanalyzer. Sequencing of the libraries was performed on an Illumina MiSeq with 600-cycle, single-indexed, paired-end runs. The original methods were these. Alignment and assembly of TRB reads were performed with MiXCR version 2.1.12 and the default MiXCR reference library. Each unique CDR3 nucleotide sequence defined a clone, and only productive sequences with at least two reads were analysed. Alpha-parameterized diversity profiles (alpha 0 to 5), including the Shannon (alpha 1) and Simpson (alpha 2) indices, were computed with an R script to assess repertoire diversity. Combinatorial TRB VJ usage was computed with the tcR package and compared between cohorts by principal component analysis with ade4. Using GLIPH, TCRbeta CDR3s were clustered on pairs of cohorts matched for age and read depth, and a Wilcoxon test was used to compare cluster frequencies. One entry per CDR3 protein sequence results from the TCRdb reprocessing of the reads, with DNA left out. The V and J calls shown here were made by TCRdb, not taken from the authors' results. Per the sample table, the count is about 15,000 distinct CDR3 sequences. The top ten constitute 2% to 2.5% of the sample.

In the case of this clonotype: Its specific antigen is unknown.

Per sample, around 250 ng of peripheral blood genomic DNA, around 40,000 genome equivalents, was used for TRB amplification. The germline V gene provides CDR1 MNHEY and CDR2 SVGEGT. From the cysteine through the phenylalanine, the CDR3 covers 13 amino acids. No DNA was logged. Sequencing input: peripheral blood. The chain is made from TRBV6-2 or TRBV6-3 and TRBJ1-1. The origin of this receptor is a human donor with an autoimmune cytopenia or autoimmune hepatitis (not recorded which). Here the CDR3 is given as CASSVAGNTEAFF.